This entry concerns a single T cell receptor (beta chain). Between the trimmed V and J ends, which lost 5 bases and 14 bases, there was a span of 4 bases. The CDR3 consists of 8 residues. CDR1 and CDR2 from the germline V gene are MNHEY and SMNVEV (reference sequence). Assay: immunoSEQ multiplex PCR; the TCRdb copy retains only in-frame clones and omits some. The data hold roughly 300,000 clones, with around 70% observed a single time. The data were taken from a study of shared clonotypes between healthy human individuals. Input material: memory CD4+ T cells sorted from blood. Indicated subset: CD45RA-negative fraction. This TCR was recovered from a young man in good health. The chain carries TRBV27 and TRBJ1-5; no definite D call. The CDR3 sequence: CASSPEHF. In DNA form, the CDR3 reads TGTGCCAGCAGTCCCGAGCATTTT.